What follows describes a single TCR beta chain. Its specificity is unknown. Excluded: other autoimmune disease, uncontrolled infection, pregnancy or lactation. Physicians reached a diagnosis by relying on clinical symptoms, serum thyroxine, TRAb, thyroid ultrasound and orbital computed tomography. The J segment lost 5 bases and the V segment lost 4 bases, leaving 7 bases of the junction unmatched. Germline CDR1 reads MDHEN; CDR2 reads SYDVKM. The CDR3 loop spans 15 amino acids. Amplification from RNA transcripts yielded the TCR beta CDR3 regions. HTBI-primed RT-PCR formed the first round, and a multiplex PCR formed the second. TCRdb used MiXCR to reprocess the multiplex PCR reads, holding one entry per CDR3 protein. The sample has approximately 210,000 distinct CDR3 sequences; 29% are singletons. The sample is drawn from a study of Graves' ophthalmopathy and Graves' hyperthyroidism. Broader study findings: Researchers report that a 13-signature model separated ophthalmopathy from stable hyperthyroidism, posting under 90% sensitivity and roughly 81% specificity. Detection in blood was also observed for most expanded thyroid clonotypes above 0.001 frequency.

V is TRBV28 and J is TRBJ2-7; TRBD1 aligns across 11 bases. This TCR was recovered from a man aged 45-65 years with Graves' ophthalmopathy. The material sequenced was peripheral blood. This chain's CDR3 is CASSSVGQGAHEQYF. The CDR3 bases are TGTGCCAGCAGTTCTGTCGGACAGGGGGCCCACGAGCAGTACTTC.